The 30 T cell receptor beta chains below come from one sample, sequenced in a study of cytomegalovirus exposure and HLA in healthy donors. PCR employed 60 Vbeta and 13 Jbeta primers. This table comes from immunoSEQ multiplex PCR, and its TCRdb copy is limited to in-frame clones, with some not included. Of 170,000 or so clones in the sample, around 77% were seen once. Sequencing was done on a sample of PBMCs. These receptors all stem from a woman between 50 and 59 years old in good health and CMV-seropositive.

V and J are TRBV7-3 and TRBJ2-1; 9 positions agree with TRBD2. Trimming at V came to 1 base and at J to 6 bases, leaving 7 bases not matched to a gene. Germline lookup yields CDR1 SGHTA and CDR2 FQGTGA. The CDR3 consists of 16 residues. As DNA, the CDR3 is TGTGCCAGCAGCTTAAGCCCGGCGGGGGGGCCCAATGAGCAGTTCTTC. Protein sequence: CASSLSPAGGPNEQFF.

The rearrangement links TRBV28 to TRBJ2-3, with D possibly TRBD2 on 5 matching bases. In germline, CDR1 is MDHEN, CDR2 SYDVKM. The CDR3 has 18 amino acids. V lost 3 bases and J lost 1, with 20 bases in between. The CDR3 is CASSFPLRQAGGTDTQYF. The DNA of the CDR3 is TGTGCCAGCAGTTTCCCCCTCCGGCAGGCGGGCGGCACAGATACGCAGTATTTT.

This chain uses TRBV19 with TRBJ2-1, with D perhaps TRBD1 (6 bases). CDR1 is LNHDA and CDR2 is SQIVND in the germline V gene (reference sequence). The CDR3 sequence is 15 residues long. The V and J ends lost 2 bases and 9 bases respectively, with 17 bases between them. CDR3 nucleotide sequence: TGTGCCAGTAGTATATCCCAGTACAGGGCGGGTGAGCAGTTCTTC. Translated: CASSISQYRAGEQFF.

In its sample, this clone was seen a few times. The rearrangement links TRBV12-5 to TRBJ1-1; the D gene is possibly TRBD1 (5 bases). CDR1 is LGHNT and CDR2 is FRNRAP in the germline V gene. The V end lost 3 bases, the J end lost 6 bases, and 17 bases lay between the germline ends. The CDR3 is made up of 15 amino acids. The CDR3 DNA reads as TGTGCTAGTGGTTTCCCATTTGGGGGGGGTGCTGAAGCTTTCTTT. This sequence encodes CASGFPFGGGAEAFF.

The chain joins TRBV29-1 to TRBJ2-7; TRBD2 might be the D (5 bases). Looked up from germline, CDR1 is SQVTM and CDR2 is ANQGSEA. Trimming cost V 7 bases and J 6 bases, with 19 bases left between them. The CDR3 is made up of 13 amino acids. The chain's CDR3 is CSAYSTDSFEQYF. CDR3 coding DNA: TGCAGCGCTTACTCTACGGACTCTTTCGAGCAGTACTTC.

This clone was observed a few times. This sequence joins TRBV28 and TRBJ1-5; no definite D call. From germline, CDR1 is MDHEN and CDR2 SYDVKM. The germline V and J ends were trimmed by 3 bases and 9 bases, with 12 bases remaining between them. The CDR3 covers 13 residues. CDR3 sequence: CASSFDRVWPQHF. CDR3 DNA sequence: TGTGCCAGCAGTTTCGACCGGGTTTGGCCCCAGCATTTT.

The V call is TRBV6-1, the J call TRBJ2-5; weak D call: TRBD2 (5 bases). CDR3 size: 15 residues. V gave up 6 bases and J gave up 7 bases, with 21 bases separating them. Germline CDR1 MNHNS, CDR2 SASEGT. CDR3 sequence reads: CASSDYGGMGGTQYF. CDR3 nucleotides: TGTGCCAGCAGCGATTACGGAGGAATGGGCGGGACCCAGTACTTC.

The chain has TRBV7-2 and TRBJ1-2; D ambiguous. CDR3 length: 15 residues. Trimming shortened V by 4 bases and J by 1 base, and 13 bases separated the two germline ends. Germline V gene lookup returns CDR1 SGHTA and CDR2 FQGNSA. The CDR3 here is CASSSTRALNYGYTF. In DNA, the CDR3 is TGTGCCAGCAGCTCGACACGAGCCCTTAACTATGGCTACACCTTC.

The chain links TRBV5-4 to TRBJ1-6, with TRBD1 as a possible D gene (6 bases). Germline V gene sequence: CDR1 SGHNT, CDR2 YYREEE (reference sequence). The V end was cut by 4 bases, the J end by 8 bases, with 16 bases between. This CDR3 is built from 15 residues. CDR3 in amino acids: CASSPDRSIDSPLHF. The DNA of the CDR3 is TGTGCCAGCAGCCCGGACAGAAGTATAGATTCACCCCTCCACTTT.

The J gene is TRBJ2-7, the V gene TRBV10-3; D may be TRBD1 (6 bases). Trimming removed 3 bases from V and 6 bases from J, with 15 bases in between. Per germline, CDR1 ENHRY and CDR2 SYGVKD. The CDR3 consists of 14 residues. This chain's CDR3 is CAISDRTATSEQYF. CDR3 in DNA: TGTGCCATCAGTGACAGGACAGCCACCTCCGAGCAGTACTTC.

This sequence joins TRBV11-3 and TRBJ2-3; TRBD2 aligns across 10 bases. The CDR3 runs to 18 residues. J gave up 2 bases and V 1 base, and 9 bases lay outside the gene matches. Germline lookup yields CDR1 SGHNT and CDR2 YENEEA. The CDR3 coding sequence is TGTGCCAGCAGCTTAGGCGCGCTAGCGGGGGCGACCACAGATACGCAGTATTTT. Translated, it gives CASSLGALAGATTDTQYF. Full variable domain (rest looked up from reference TRBV11-3 and TRBJ2-3): EAGVVQSPRYKIIEKKQPVAFWCNPISGHNTLYWYLQNLGQGPELLIRYENEEAVDDSQLPKDRFSAERLKGVDSTLKIQPAELGDSAVYLCASSLGALAGATTDTQYFGPGTRLTVL.

This clone has more than one count but fewer than ten. This chain uses TRBV9 with TRBJ1-2; TRBD1 might be the D (5 bases). This CDR3 has 17 residues. Trimming removed 1 base at V and 2 bases at J, with 18 bases between. Germline CDR1 is SGDLS and CDR2 is YYNGEE. The CDR3 DNA follows: TGTGCCAGCAGCGTACAGCACGGGGGGGGACCAAACTATGGCTACACCTTC. This sequence encodes CASSVQHGGGPNYGYTF.

The V gene is TRBV5-1, the J gene TRBJ1-3; no definite D call. Germline CDR1 SGHRS, CDR2 YFSETQ. Trimming shortened V by 5 bases and J by 0 bases, and 9 bases separated the two germline ends. CDR3 length equals 14 residues. The CDR3 nucleotides read TGCGCCAGCAGGAGTGCTCTCTCTGGAAACACCATATATTTT. Its translation: CASRSALSGNTIYF.

The genes are TRBV19 and TRBJ1-5; TRBD1 matches at 7 bases. The CDR3 contains 16 residues. The V and J ends lost 5 bases and 1 base, in that order; junction bases with no gene match: 8. CDR1 and CDR2 from the germline V gene are LNHDA and SQIVND (reference sequence). The CDR3 sequence: CASSRTGVMSNQPQHF. The CDR3, as DNA: TGTGCCAGTAGTCGAACAGGGGTTATGAGCAATCAGCCCCAGCATTTT.

This clone was detected only a few times. The rearrangement links TRBV9 to TRBJ2-7; 7 bases map to TRBD1. V shed 3 bases and J 4 bases; nucleotides not matched to a gene: 13. The CDR3 has 16 residues. In germline, CDR1 is SGDLS, CDR2 YYNGEE. The CDR3 sequence: CASSAVSTGFIYEQYF. Here the CDR3 DNA reads TGTGCCAGCAGCGCAGTTTCGACAGGGTTCATTTACGAGCAGTACTTC.

V and J are TRBV18 and TRBJ2-7, with 11 bases aligning to TRBD1. CDR3 length equals 15 residues. Per the germline V gene, CDR1 is KGHSH and CDR2 is LQKENI. J was trimmed by 7 bases and V by 3 bases; bases with no gene match: 8. The CDR3 sequence: CASSPAGQGAGEQYF. CDR3 in DNA: TGTGCCAGCTCACCGGCCGGACAGGGGGCGGGAGAGCAGTACTTC.

The J gene is TRBJ2-3, the V gene TRBV7-2; 13 bases match TRBD2. Germline V gives CDR1 SGHTA, CDR2 FQGNSA. The CDR3 is 16 residues long. The V segment lost 5 bases and the J segment 7 bases; nucleotides outside the gene matches: 9. CDR3 in amino acids: CASSIRLAGGFNTQYF. Here the CDR3 DNA reads TGTGCCAGCAGCATCCGACTAGCGGGGGGTTTTAATACGCAGTATTTT.

The V call is TRBV5-8, the J call TRBJ2-5; a weak D match, TRBD1 (6 bases). Germline assignment: CDR1 SGHTS and CDR2 YDEGEE. Between the trimmed V and J ends, which lost 0 bases and 3 bases, there was a span of 18 bases. This CDR3 is 17 amino acids long. The CDR3 nucleotides are TGTGCCAGCAGCTTGGCCCTGGGGACAAAAACGAAAGAGACCCAGTACTTC. Its protein product is CASSLALGTKTKETQYF.

V and J are TRBV2 and TRBJ2-7, with TRBD2 matching over 12 bases. Germline V gene sequence: CDR1 SNHLY, CDR2 FYNNEI. The CDR3 has 14 residues. With 6 bases clipped from V and 6 bases from J, the junction kept 6 bases outside the gene matches. Here the CDR3 reads CASRALAGGLEQYF. CDR3 coding DNA: TGTGCCAGCAGAGCCCTAGCGGGGGGGCTCGAGCAGTACTTC.

The sample holds a few counts of this clone. J is TRBJ2-3 and V is TRBV7-2; 11 bases fit TRBD2. Trimming took 0 bases from V and 5 from J; bases not matched to a gene: 10. The CDR3 consists of 18 residues. Per the germline V gene, CDR1 is SGHTA and CDR2 is FQGNSA. Here the CDR3 reads CASSLAVVAGGRRDTQYF. The CDR3 DNA reads TGTGCCAGCAGCTTAGCTGTGGTAGCGGGAGGGCGAAGAGATACGCAGTATTTT.

The chain links TRBV29-1 to TRBJ1-2; 8 bases are shared with TRBD1. With 1 base clipped from V and 8 bases from J, the junction kept 9 bases outside the gene matches. The CDR3 is 14 residues long. The V gene's germline CDR1 is SQVTM and CDR2 ANQGSEA. The CDR3 nucleotides read TGCAGCGTTGAAGTCACTGGACAGGGTCGAGGCTACACCTTC. Protein sequence: CSVEVTGQGRGYTF.

The chain employs TRBV5-6 and TRBJ2-1; TRBD1 might be the D (6 bases). This CDR3 region has 15 residues. Trimming left V 6 bases short and J 4 bases short, with 17 bases between. Germline V gene sequence: CDR1 SGHDT, CDR2 YYEEEE. CDR3 DNA: TGTGCCAGCATCCAAACCAAGGACAGATACAATGAGCAGTTCTTC. Amino acid sequence: CASIQTKDRYNEQFF.

This rearrangement joins TRBV4-2 to TRBJ2-2; 8 nucleotides line up with TRBD1. Germline assignment: CDR1 LGHNA and CDR2 YNFKEQ. Trimming cost V 0 bases and J 4 bases; bases outside gene matches: 7. This CDR3 contains 17 residues. The DNA of the CDR3 is TGTGCCAGCAGCCAAGATTCGGGCAGGGGGCGCACCGGGGAGCTGTTTTTT. Protein: CASSQDSGRGRTGELFF.

The DNA of the CDR3 is TGTGCCAGCAGTCCCTTTACAGGGTCCTCCTACGAGCAGTACTTC. Amino acid sequence: CASSPFTGSSYEQYF. The chain joins TRBV28 to TRBJ2-7; the D gene is possibly TRBD1 (6 bases). The CDR3 extends over 15 amino acids. Germline-derived CDR1 and CDR2 are MDHEN and SYDVKM. Trimming shortened V by 5 bases and J by 0 bases, and 14 bases separated the two germline ends.

The chain couples TRBV5-6 to TRBJ1-1; D is ambiguous. The CDR3 runs to 13 residues. From germline, CDR1 is SGHDT and CDR2 YYEEEE. Deletions cut 1 base from V and 10 bases from J, with 14 bases between. CDR3 residues: CASSLFEVLGAFF. In DNA form, the CDR3 reads TGTGCCAGCAGCTTGTTTGAGGTTCTCGGAGCTTTCTTT.

This clone was picked up a small number of times. The J gene is TRBJ1-1, the V gene TRBV28; D uncertain. The CDR3 loop spans 13 amino acids. Trimming removed 6 bases from V and 7 bases from J, with 15 bases in between. Germline-derived CDR1 and CDR2 are MDHEN and SYDVKM. The CDR3 is CASSIPPSHEAFF. The CDR3 nucleotides read TGTGCCAGCAGCATCCCCCCGTCACATGAAGCTTTCTTT.

This clone was picked up a small number of times. The CDR3 region is CASSDQQGWEDEKLFF. Here the CDR3 DNA reads TGTGCCAGCAGTGACCAACAGGGGTGGGAGGATGAAAAACTGTTTTTT. The gene calls are TRBV6-1 and TRBJ1-4, with 7 nucleotides matching TRBD1. The germline V gene has CDR1 MNHNS and CDR2 SASEGT. Trimming cost V 3 bases and J 6 bases; bases outside gene matches: 10. This CDR3 spans 16 amino acids.

This chain uses TRBV27 with TRBJ2-4, with a tentative D call TRBD2 (5 bases). This CDR3 region has 16 residues. CDR1 MNHEY and CDR2 SMNVEV come from the germline V gene (reference sequence). V was pared by 2 bases and J by 1 base, with 12 bases between. The CDR3, as DNA: TGTGCCAGCAGTTTAGGGCTAGCCCAGGCCAAAAACATTCAGTACTTC. Translated: CASSLGLAQAKNIQYF.

The rearrangement links TRBV6-5 to TRBJ1-4, with D hard to call. The length of the CDR3 is 15 residues. Germline CDR1 reads MNHEY; CDR2 reads SVGAGI. Trimming took off 6 bases at V and 8 bases at J, with 19 bases between the two ends. The CDR3 region has the DNA TGTGCCAGCAGCGCCGTCATCGGGAGAGGAGAAAAACTGTTTTTT. Its protein product is CASSAVIGRGEKLFF.

This clone was seen a few times. The chain uses TRBV6-1 and TRBJ1-5, with TRBD1 identical over 10 bases. CDR3 length: 12 amino acids. Germline loops: CDR1 MNHNS, CDR2 SASEGT. Unmatched junction bases numbered 3, after V lost 9 bases and J lost 7 bases. This chain's CDR3 is CASGTGVQPQHF. Written as DNA, the CDR3 is TGTGCCAGTGGGACAGGGGTCCAGCCCCAGCATTTT.